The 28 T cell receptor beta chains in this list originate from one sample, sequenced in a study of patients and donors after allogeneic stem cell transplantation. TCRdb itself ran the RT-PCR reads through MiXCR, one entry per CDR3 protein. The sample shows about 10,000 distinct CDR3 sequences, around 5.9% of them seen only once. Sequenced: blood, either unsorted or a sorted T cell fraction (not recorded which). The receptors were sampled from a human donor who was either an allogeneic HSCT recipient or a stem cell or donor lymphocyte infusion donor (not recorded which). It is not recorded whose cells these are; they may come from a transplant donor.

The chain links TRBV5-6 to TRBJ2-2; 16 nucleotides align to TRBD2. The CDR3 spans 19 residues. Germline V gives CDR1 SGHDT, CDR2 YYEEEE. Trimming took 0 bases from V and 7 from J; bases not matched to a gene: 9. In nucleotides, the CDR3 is TGTGCCAGCAGCTTGGCCCTGGGACTAGCGGGAGGGCCGTACGGGGAGCTGTTTTTT. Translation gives CASSLALGLAGGPYGELFF. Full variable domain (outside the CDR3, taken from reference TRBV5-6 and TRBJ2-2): DAGVTQSPTHLIKTRGQQVTLRCSPKSGHDTVSWYQQALGQGPQFIFQYYEEEERQRGNFPDRFSGHQFPNYSSELNVNALLLGDSALYLCASSLALGLAGGPYGELFFGEGSRLTVL.

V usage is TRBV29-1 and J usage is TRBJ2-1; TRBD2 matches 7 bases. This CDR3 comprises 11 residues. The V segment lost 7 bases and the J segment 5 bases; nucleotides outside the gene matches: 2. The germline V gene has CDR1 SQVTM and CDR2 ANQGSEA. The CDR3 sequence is CSGGGDNEQFF. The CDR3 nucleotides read TGCAGCGGGGGGGGAGACAATGAGCAGTTCTTC.

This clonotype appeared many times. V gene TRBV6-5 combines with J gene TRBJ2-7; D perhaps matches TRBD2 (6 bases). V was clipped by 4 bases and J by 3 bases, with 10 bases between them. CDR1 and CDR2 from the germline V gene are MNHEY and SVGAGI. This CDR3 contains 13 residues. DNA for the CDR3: TGTGCCAGCAGTTCCGGGACTTACTACGAGCAGTACTTC. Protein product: CASSSGTYYEQYF.

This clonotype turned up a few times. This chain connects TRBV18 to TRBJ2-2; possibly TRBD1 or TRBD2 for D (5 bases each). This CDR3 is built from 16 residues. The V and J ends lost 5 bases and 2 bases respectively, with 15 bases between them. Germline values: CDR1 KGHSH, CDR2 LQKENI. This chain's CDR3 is CASSSAGTDNTGELFF. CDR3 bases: TGTGCCAGCTCATCGGCCGGGACGGATAACACCGGGGAGCTGTTTTTT.

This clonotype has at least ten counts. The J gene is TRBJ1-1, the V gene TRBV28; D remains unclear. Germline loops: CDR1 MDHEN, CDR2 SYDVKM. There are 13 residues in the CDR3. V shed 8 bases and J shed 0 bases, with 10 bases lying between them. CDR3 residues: CASATAMNTEAFF. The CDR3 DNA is TGTGCCAGCGCCACGGCCATGAACACTGAAGCTTTCTTT.

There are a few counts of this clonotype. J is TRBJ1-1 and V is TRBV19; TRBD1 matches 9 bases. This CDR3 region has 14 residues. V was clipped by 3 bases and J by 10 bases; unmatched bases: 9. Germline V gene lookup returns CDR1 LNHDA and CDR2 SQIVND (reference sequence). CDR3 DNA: TGTGCCAGTAGTATTTTACAGGGGGCAGAGGGAGCTTTCTTT. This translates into CASSILQGAEGAFF.

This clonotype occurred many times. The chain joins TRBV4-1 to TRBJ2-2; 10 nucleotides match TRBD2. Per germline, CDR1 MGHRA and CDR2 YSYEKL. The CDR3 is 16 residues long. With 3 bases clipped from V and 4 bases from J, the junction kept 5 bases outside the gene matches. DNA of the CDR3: TGCGCCAGCAGCCACCCCAGGACTAGCGGCACCGGGGAGCTGTTTTTT. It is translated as CASSHPRTSGTGELFF.

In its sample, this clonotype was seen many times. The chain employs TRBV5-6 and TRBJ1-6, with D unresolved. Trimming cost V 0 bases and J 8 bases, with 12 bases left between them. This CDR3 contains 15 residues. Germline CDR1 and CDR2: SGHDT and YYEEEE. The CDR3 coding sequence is TGTGCCAGCAGCTTGGGGTCCCCCTGGGATTCACCCCTCCACTTT. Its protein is CASSLGSPWDSPLHF. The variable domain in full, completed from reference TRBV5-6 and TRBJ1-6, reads DAGVTQSPTHLIKTRGQQVTLRCSPKSGHDTVSWYQQALGQGPQFIFQYYEEEERQRGNFPDRFSGHQFPNYSSELNVNALLLGDSALYLCASSLGSPWDSPLHFGNGTRLTVT.

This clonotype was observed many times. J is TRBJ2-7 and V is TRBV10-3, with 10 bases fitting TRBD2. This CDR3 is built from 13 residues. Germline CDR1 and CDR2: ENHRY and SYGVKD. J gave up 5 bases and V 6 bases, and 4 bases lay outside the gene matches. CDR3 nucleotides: TGTGCCATCAGCCTAGCGGGAGCCGACGAGCAGTACTTC. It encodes CAISLAGADEQYF.

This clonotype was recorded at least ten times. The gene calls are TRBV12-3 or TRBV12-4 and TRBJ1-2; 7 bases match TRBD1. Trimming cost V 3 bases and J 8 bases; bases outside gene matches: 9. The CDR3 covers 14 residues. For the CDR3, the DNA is TGTGCCAGCAGTTTGGGCAGGGGGGACGGCGGCTACACCTTC. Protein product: CASSLGRGDGGYTF.

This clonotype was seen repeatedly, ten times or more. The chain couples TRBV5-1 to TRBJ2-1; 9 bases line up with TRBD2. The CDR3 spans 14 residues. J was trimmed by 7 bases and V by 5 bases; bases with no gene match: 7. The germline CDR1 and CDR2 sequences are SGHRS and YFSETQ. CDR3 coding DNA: TGCGCCAGCAGTGCGCGGGAGGGCGGAAATGAGCAGTTCTTC. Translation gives CASSAREGGNEQFF. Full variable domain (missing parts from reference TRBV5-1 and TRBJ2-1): KAGVTQTPRYLIKTRGQQVTLSCSPISGHRSVSWYQQTPGQGLQFLFEYFSETQRNKGNFPGRFSGRQFSNSRSEMNVSTLELGDSALYLCASSAREGGNEQFFGPGTRLTVL.

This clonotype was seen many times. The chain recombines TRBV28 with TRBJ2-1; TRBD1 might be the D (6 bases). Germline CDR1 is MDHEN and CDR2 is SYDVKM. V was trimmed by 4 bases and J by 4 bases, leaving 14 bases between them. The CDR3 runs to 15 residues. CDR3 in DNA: TGTGCCAGCAGTTCTGGGGGCGGCGGGTACAATGAGCAGTTCTTC. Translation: CASSSGGGGYNEQFF. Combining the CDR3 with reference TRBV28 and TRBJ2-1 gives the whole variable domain DVKVTQSSRYLVKRTGEKVFLECVQDMDHENMFWYRQDPGLGLRLIYFSYDVKMKEKGDIPEGYSVSREKKERFSLILESASTNQTSMYLCASSSGGGGYNEQFFGPGTRLTVL.

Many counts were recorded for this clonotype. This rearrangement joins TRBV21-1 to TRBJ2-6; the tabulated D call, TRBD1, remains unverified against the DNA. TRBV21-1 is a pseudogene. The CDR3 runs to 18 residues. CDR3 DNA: TGTGCCAGCAGCAAACAGGGACAGCCTTGCTCTGGGGCCAACGTCCTGACTTTC. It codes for CASSKQGQPCSGANVLTF.

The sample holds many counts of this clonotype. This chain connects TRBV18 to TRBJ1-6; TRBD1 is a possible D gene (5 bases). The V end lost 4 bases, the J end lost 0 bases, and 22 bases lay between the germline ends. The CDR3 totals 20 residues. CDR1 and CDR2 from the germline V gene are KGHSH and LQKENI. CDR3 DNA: TGTGCCAGCTCACGATCTAGGCTGGGACGAGAGAACTCCTATAATTCACCCCTCCACTTT. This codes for CASSRSRLGRENSYNSPLHF.

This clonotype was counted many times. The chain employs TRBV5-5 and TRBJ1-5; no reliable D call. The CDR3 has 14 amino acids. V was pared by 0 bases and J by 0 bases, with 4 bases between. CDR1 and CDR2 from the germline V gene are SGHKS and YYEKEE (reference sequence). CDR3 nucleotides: TGTGCCAGCAGCTTGGCTCATAGCAATCAGCCCCAGCATTTT. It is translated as CASSLAHSNQPQHF. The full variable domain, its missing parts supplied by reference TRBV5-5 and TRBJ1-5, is DAGVTQSPTHLIKTRGQQVTLRCSPISGHKSVSWYQQVLGQGPQFIFQYYEKEERGRGNFPDRFSARQFPNYSSELNVNALLLGDSALYLCASSLAHSNQPQHFGDGTRLSIL.

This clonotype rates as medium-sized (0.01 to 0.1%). Here the CDR3 reads CSARAGTGGRGYGYTF. CDR3 sequence (DNA): TGCAGTGCTAGAGCCGGGACAGGGGGCAGAGGCTATGGCTACACCTTC. The rearrangement joins TRBV20-1 to TRBJ1-2; TRBD1 aligns across 12 bases. Germline CDR1 and CDR2: DFQATT and SNEGSKA (reference sequence). Unmatched junction bases numbered 7, after V lost 1 base and J lost 4 bases. The CDR3 totals 16 residues.

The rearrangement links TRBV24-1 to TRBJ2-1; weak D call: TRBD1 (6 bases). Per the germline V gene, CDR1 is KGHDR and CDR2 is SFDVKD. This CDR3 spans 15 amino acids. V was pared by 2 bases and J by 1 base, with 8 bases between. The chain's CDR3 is CATSDSGVSYNEQFF. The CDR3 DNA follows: TGTGCCACCAGTGATTCAGGGGTGTCCTACAATGAGCAGTTCTTC.

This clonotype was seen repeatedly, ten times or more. In nucleotides, the CDR3 is TGTGCCAGCAGTTACGGGGGGACTAGCGGGAGTTGGGAAGAGCAGTACTTC. It yields the protein CASSYGGTSGSWEEQYF. The chain couples TRBV6-5 to TRBJ2-7, with TRBD2 matching 14 bases. J lost 7 bases, V lost 2 bases, and 10 bases had no gene match. The length of the CDR3 is 17 residues. Germline CDR1 is MNHEY and CDR2 is SVGAGI.

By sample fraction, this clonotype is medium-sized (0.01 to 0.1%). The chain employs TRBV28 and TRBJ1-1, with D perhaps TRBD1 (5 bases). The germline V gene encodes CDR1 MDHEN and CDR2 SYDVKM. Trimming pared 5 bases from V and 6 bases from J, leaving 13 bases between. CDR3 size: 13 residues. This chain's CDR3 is CASSPTGPPEAFF. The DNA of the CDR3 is TGTGCCAGCAGTCCAACAGGTCCACCTGAAGCTTTCTTT.

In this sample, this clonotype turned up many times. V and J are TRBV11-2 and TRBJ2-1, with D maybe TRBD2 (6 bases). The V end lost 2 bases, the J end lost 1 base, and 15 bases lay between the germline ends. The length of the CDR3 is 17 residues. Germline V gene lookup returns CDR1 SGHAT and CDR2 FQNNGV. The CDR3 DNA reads TGTGCCAGCAGCTTACGGGACTCTAGTGTATCCTACAATGAGCAGTTCTTC. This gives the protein CASSLRDSSVSYNEQFF.

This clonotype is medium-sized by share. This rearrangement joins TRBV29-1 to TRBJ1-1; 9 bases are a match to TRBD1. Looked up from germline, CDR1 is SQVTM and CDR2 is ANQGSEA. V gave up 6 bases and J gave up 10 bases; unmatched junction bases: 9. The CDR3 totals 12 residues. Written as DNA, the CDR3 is TGCAGCGTGGGATACGGACAGGGGAGAGCTTTCTTT. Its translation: CSVGYGQGRAFF. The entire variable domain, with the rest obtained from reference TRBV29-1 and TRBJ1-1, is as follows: SAVISQKPSRDICQRGTSLTIQCQVDSQVTMMFWYRQQPGQSLTLIATANQGSEATYESGFVIDKFPISRPNLTFSTLTVSNMSPEDSSIYLCSVGYGQGRAFFGQGTRLTVV.

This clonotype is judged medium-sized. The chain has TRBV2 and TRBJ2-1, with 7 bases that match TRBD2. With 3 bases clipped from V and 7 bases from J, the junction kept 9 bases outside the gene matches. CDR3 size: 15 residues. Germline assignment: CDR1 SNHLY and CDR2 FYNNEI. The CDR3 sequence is CASSDWGGRENEQFF. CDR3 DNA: TGTGCCAGCAGTGATTGGGGAGGGCGGGAGAATGAGCAGTTCTTC.

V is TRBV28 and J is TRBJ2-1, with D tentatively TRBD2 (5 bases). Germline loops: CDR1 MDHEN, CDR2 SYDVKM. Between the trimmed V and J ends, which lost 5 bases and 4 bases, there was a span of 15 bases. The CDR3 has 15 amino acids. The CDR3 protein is CASSHASAEYNEQFF. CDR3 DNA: TGTGCCAGCAGTCACGCCTCAGCGGAGTACAATGAGCAGTTCTTC.

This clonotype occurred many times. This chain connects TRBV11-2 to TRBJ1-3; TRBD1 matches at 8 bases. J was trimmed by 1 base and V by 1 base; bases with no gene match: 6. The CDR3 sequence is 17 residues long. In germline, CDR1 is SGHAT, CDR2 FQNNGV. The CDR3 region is CASSLVIGQGSGNTIYF. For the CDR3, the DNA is TGTGCCAGCAGCTTAGTAATCGGACAGGGATCTGGAAACACCATATATTTT.

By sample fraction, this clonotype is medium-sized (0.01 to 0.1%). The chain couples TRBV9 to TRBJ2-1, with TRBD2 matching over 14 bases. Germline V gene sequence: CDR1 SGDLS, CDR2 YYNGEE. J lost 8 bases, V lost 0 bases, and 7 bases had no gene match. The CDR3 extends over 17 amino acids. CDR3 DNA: TGTGCCAGCAGCGTAGATAGGGGACTAGCGGGAGCGGATGAGCAGTTCTTC. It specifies CASSVDRGLAGADEQFF.

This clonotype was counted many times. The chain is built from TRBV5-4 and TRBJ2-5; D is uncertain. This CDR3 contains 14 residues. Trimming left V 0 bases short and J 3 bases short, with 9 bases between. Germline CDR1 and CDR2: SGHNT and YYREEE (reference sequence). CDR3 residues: CASSLAGRKETQYF. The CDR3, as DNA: TGTGCCAGCAGCTTGGCTGGCAGAAAAGAGACCCAGTACTTC.

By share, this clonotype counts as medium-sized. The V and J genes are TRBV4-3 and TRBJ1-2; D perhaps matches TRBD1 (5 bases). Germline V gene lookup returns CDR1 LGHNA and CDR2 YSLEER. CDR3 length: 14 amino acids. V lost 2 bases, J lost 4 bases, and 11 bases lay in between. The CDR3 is CASSQFKGPYGYTF. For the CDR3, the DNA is TGCGCCAGCAGCCAATTTAAGGGGCCCTATGGCTACACCTTC.

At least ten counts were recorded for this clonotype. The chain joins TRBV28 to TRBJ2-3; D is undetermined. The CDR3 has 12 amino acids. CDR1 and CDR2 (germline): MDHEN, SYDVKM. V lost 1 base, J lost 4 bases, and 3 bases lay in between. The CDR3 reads CASSLYADTQYF. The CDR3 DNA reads TGTGCCAGCAGTTTATATGCAGATACGCAGTATTTT.